This T cell receptor beta chain was retrieved from a study of blood T cell repertoires in COVID-19. This CDR3 is built from 15 residues. Germline CDR1 is SGHVS and CDR2 is FQNEAQ. V gave up 5 bases and J gave up 0 bases; unmatched junction bases: 5. Original processing notes: How many nucleated cells were present was estimated from reference gene primer amplification. Here immunoSEQ multiplex PCR was the method, and the copy in TCRdb shows in-frame clones only, minus some. V and J calls plus clone size are reproduced from that table; the DNA served to infer D and trimming. The sample lists some 96,000 clones, approximately 80% occurring once.

This chain connects TRBV7-8 to TRBJ1-1; 8 nucleotides line up with TRBD1. Sequencing was carried out using peripheral blood. The receptor's source is a woman in her 70s with acute or convalescent COVID-19. The CDR3 sequence is CASSPRTGLNTEAFF. The CDR3 nucleotides read TGTGCCAGCAGCCCCCGGACAGGGTTGAACACTGAAGCTTTCTTT.